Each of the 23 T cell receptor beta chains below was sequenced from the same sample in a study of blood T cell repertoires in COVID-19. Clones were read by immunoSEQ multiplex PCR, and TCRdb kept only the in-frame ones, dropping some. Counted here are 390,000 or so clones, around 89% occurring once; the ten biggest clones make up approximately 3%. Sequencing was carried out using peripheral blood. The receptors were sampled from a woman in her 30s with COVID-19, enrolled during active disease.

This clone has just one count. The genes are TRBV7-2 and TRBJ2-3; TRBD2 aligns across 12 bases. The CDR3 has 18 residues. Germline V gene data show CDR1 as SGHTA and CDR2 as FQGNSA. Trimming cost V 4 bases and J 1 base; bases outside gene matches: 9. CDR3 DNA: TGTGCCAGCAGCTCCACTAGCGGGGGGCCCATCGGCACAGATACGCAGTATTTT. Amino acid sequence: CASSSTSGGPIGTDTQYF.

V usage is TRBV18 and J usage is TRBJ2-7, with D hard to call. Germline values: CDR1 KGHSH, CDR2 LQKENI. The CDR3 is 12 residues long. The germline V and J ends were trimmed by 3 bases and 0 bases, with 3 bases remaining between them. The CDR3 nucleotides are TGTGCCAGCTCACCGGCCTCCTACGAGCAGTACTTC. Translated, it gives CASSPASYEQYF.

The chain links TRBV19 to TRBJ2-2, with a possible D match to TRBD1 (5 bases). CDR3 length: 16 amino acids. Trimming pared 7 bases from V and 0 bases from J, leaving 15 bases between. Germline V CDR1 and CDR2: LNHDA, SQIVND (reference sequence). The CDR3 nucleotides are TGTGCCAGTAACCCCCCTGGCAGGGCGAACACCGGGGAGCTGTTTTTT. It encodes CASNPPGRANTGELFF.

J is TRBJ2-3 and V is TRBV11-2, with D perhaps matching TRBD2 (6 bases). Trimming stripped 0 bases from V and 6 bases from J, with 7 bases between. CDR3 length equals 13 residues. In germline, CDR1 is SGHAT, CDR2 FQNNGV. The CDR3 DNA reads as TGTGCCAGCAGCTTAGATGGGGGGGATACGCAGTATTTT. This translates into CASSLDGGDTQYF.

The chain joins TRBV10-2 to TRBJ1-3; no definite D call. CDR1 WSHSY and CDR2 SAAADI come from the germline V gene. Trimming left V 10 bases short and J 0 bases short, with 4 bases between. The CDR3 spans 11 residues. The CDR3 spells CATSSGNTIYF. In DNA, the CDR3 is TGCGCCACCTCCTCTGGAAACACCATATATTTT.

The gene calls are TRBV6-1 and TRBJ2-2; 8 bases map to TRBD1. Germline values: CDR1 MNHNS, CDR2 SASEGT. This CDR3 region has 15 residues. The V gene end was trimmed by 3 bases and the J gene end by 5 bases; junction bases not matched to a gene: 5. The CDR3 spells CASSDRGRGTGELFF. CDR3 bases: TGTGCCAGCAGTGACAGGGGGCGGGGAACCGGGGAGCTGTTTTTT.

For the CDR3, the DNA is TGTGCCAGCAGTCCGCCAAGGACTAGCCTCCCCACAGATACGCAGTATTTT. It is translated as CASSPPRTSLPTDTQYF. This chain connects TRBV28 to TRBJ2-3; 8 nucleotides align to TRBD2. The V gene end was trimmed by 5 bases and the J gene end by 2 bases; junction bases not matched to a gene: 12. CDR1 MDHEN and CDR2 SYDVKM come from the germline V gene. This CDR3 comprises 17 residues. Together with reference TRBV28 and TRBJ2-3, the CDR3 gives the full variable domain: DVKVTQSSRYLVKRTGEKVFLECVQDMDHENMFWYRQDPGLGLRLIYFSYDVKMKEKGDIPEGYSVSREKKERFSLILESASTNQTSMYLCASSPPRTSLPTDTQYFGPGTRLTVL.

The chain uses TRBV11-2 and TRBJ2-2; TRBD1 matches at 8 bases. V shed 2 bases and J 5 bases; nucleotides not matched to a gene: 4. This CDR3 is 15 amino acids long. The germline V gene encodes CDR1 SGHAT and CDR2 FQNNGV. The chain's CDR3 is CASSLRTGYTGELFF. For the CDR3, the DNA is TGTGCCAGCAGCTTAAGGACAGGGTATACCGGGGAGCTGTTTTTT. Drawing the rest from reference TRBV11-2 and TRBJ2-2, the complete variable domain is EAGVAQSPRYKIIEKRQSVAFWCNPISGHATLYWYQQILGQGPKLLIQFQNNGVVDDSQLPKDRFSAERLKGVDSTLKIQPAKLEDSAVYLCASSLRTGYTGELFFGEGSRLTVL.

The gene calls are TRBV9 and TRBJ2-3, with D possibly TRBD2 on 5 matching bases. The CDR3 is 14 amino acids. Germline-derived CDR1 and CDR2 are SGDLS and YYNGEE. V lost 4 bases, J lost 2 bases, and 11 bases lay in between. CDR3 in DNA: TGTGCCAGCAGCTCAGGACTCCTCACAGATACGCAGTATTTT. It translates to CASSSGLLTDTQYF.

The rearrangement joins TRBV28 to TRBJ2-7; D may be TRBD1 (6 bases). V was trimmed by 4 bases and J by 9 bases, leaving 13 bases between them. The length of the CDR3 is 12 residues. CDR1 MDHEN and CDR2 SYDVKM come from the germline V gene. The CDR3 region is CASSSPGVGQYV. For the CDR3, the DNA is TGTGCCAGCAGTTCCCCAGGGGTGGGGCAGTACGTC.

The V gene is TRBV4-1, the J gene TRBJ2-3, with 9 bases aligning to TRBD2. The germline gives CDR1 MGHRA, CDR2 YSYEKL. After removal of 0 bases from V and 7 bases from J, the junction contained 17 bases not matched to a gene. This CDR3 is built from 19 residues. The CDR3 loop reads CASSQDRERLAAFGNTQYF. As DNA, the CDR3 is TGCGCCAGCAGCCAAGATCGGGAAAGACTAGCGGCTTTCGGGAATACGCAGTATTTT.

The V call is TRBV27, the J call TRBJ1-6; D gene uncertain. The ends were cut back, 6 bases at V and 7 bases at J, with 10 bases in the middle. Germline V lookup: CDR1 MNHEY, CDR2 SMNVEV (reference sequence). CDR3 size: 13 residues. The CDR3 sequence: CASREARNSPLHF. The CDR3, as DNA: TGTGCCAGCAGGGAAGCGAGAAATTCACCCCTCCACTTT.

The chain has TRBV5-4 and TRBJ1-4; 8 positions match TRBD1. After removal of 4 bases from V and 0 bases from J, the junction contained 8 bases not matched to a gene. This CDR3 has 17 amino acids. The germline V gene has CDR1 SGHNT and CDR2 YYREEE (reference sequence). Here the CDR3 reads CASSRGGQGATNEKLFF. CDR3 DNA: TGTGCCAGCAGCAGGGGAGGACAGGGCGCAACTAATGAAAAACTGTTTTTT.

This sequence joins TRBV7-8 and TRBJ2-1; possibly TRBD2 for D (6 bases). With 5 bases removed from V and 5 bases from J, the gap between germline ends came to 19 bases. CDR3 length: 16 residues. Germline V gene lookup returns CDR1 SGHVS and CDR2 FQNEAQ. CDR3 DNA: TGTGCCAGCAGCCCCCAGGCGGGATCAACACACAATGAGCAGTTCTTC. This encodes CASSPQAGSTHNEQFF.

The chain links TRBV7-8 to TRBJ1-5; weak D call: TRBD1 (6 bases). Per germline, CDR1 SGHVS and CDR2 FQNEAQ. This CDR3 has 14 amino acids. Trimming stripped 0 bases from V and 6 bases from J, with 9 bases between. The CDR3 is CASSLAIGGQPQHF. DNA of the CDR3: TGTGCCAGCAGCTTAGCTATAGGGGGTCAGCCCCAGCATTTT.

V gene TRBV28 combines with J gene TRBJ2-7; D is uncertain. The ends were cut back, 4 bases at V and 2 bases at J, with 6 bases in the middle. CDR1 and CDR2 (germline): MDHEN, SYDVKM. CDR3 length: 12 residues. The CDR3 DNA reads TGTGCCAGCAGTTCACACCCCTACGAGCAGTACTTC. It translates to CASSSHPYEQYF.

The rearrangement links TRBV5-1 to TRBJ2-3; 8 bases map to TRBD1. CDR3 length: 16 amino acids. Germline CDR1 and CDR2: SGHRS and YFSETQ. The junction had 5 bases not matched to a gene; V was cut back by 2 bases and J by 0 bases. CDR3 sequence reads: CASSFSGQVSTDTQYF. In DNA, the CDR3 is TGCGCCAGCAGCTTCTCGGGACAGGTTAGCACAGATACGCAGTATTTT.

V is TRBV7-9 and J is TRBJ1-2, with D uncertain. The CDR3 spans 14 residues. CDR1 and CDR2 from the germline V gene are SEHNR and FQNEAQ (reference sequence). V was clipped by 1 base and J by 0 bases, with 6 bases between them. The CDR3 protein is CASSLVTANYGYTF. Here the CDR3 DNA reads TGTGCCAGCAGCTTAGTTACAGCTAACTATGGCTACACCTTC.

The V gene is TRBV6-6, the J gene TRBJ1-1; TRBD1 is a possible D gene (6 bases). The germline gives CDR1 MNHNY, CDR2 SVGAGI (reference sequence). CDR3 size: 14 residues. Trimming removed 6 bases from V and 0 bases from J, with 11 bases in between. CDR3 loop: CASRGQSMNTEAFF. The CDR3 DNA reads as TGTGCCAGCAGGGGACAATCGATGAACACTGAAGCTTTCTTT.

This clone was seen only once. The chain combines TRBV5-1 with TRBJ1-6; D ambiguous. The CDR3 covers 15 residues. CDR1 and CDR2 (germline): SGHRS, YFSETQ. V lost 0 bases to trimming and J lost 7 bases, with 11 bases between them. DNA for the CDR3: TGCGCCAGCAGCTTGGACAGCCTCCTCAATTCACCCCTCCACTTT. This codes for CASSLDSLLNSPLHF.

In DNA, the CDR3 is TGTGCCAGCAGCGCCGACCTAGCGGGTGTTAACCACGAGCAGTACTTC. Translating gives CASSADLAGVNHEQYF. The chain uses TRBV9 and TRBJ2-7; 8 bases fit TRBD2. From germline, CDR1 is SGDLS and CDR2 YYNGEE. Unmatched junction bases numbered 13, after V lost 3 bases and J lost 5 bases. This CDR3 spans 16 amino acids.

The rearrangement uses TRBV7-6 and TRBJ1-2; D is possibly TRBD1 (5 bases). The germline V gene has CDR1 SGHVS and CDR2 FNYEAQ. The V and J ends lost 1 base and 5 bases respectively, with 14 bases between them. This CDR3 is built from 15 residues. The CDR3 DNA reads TGTGCCAGCAGCTTAGGGGGCAACCCTCTTTATGGCTACACCTTC. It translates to CASSLGGNPLYGYTF.

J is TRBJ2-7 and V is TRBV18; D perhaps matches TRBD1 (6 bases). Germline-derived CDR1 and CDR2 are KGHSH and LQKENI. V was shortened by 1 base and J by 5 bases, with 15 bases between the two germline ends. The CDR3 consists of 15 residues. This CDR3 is CASSPLNRVGDEQYF. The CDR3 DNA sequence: TGTGCCAGCTCACCACTCAACAGGGTGGGCGACGAGCAGTACTTC.